This T cell receptor beta chain derives from a study of blood T cell repertoires in COVID-19. On the study more broadly: PBMCs, B-cell-depleted T cells, or T cells were the source of the cDNA or gDNA that made up the material.

The assay was immunoSEQ multiplex PCR, and TCRdb's table has in-frame clones only and misses some. The sample lists 200,000 to 250,000 clones; approximately 80% were seen once. CDR1 MNHEY and CDR2 SMNVEV come from the germline V gene (reference sequence). The length of the CDR3 is 13 residues. V dropped 2 bases and J dropped 4 bases, with 8 bases sitting between them. Sequencing was performed on peripheral blood. The rearrangement joins TRBV27 to TRBJ1-2; D perhaps matches TRBD1 (5 bases). The sequence was collected from a man aged 25 to 45 with active or convalescent COVID-19. The CDR3 protein is CASSLQGSYGYTF. The CDR3 nucleotides are TGTGCCAGCAGTTTACAGGGCTCCTATGGCTACACCTTC.